Listed below are T cell receptor beta chains from one sample, sequenced in a study of spatial heterogeneity in lung cancer. MiXCR, applied by TCRdb to the 5' RACE reads, yields one record per CDR3 protein. Of 40,000 to 50,000 distinct CDR3 sequences detected, 7.5% to 9% appear once; the ten largest clones hold 13%. This specimen was PBMCs, taken at surgery. The receptors derive from a female donor with early-stage non-small cell lung cancer. Each CDR3 is given with its conserved first and last residue. The order of the fields is clone size, J gene, V gene, D gene, CDR3 protein, CDR3 DNA. A D gene is named only where the DNA matches it firmly. Clone size, where shown, is once, few, many, or a class for clones that have expanded.

size: .; J: TRBJ1-2; V: TRBV7-2; D: TRBD1; CDR3: CASSFAGQGTRGYTF; DNA: TGTGCCAGCAGCTTCGCGGGACAGGGGACGCGGGGCTACACCTTC
size: .; J: TRBJ2-1; V: TRBV6-4; D: .; CDR3: CASSDWPGYNEQFF; DNA: TGTGCCAGCAGTGACTGGCCGGGTTACAATGAGCAGTTCTTC
size: .; J: TRBJ2-5; V: TRBV3-1; D: .; CDR3: CASGRETQYF; DNA: TGTGCCAGCGGTCGCGAGACCCAGTACTTC
size: many; J: TRBJ2-7; V: TRBV7-2; D: TRBD1; CDR3: CASSLAPGQGLSEQYF; DNA: TGTGCCAGCAGCTTAGCACCGGGACAGGGGCTGTCCGAGCAGTACTTC
size: .; J: TRBJ1-2; V: TRBV2; D: TRBD1; CDR3: CASSYVSTSQGNIYF; DNA: TGTGCCAGCAGTTACGTCTCAACTTCACAGGGGAATATATACTTC
size: .; J: TRBJ2-7; V: TRBV11-2; D: TRBD1; CDR3: CASSPTRDRETYEQYF; DNA: TGTGCCAGCAGCCCCACCCGGGACAGGGAGACCTACGAGCAGTACTTC
size: many; J: TRBJ2-1; V: TRBV29-1; D: .; CDR3: CSVENYGNEQFF; DNA: TGCAGCGTGGAAAATTACGGTAATGAGCAGTTCTTC
size: few; J: TRBJ1-6; V: TRBV20-1; D: TRBD1; CDR3: CSARDYDRDTYNSPLHF; DNA: TGCAGTGCTAGAGATTACGACAGGGACACCTATAATTCACCCCTCCACTTT
size: many; J: TRBJ2-3; V: TRBV28; D: TRBD2; CDR3: CASSSSSGLGNTDTQYF; DNA: TGTGCCAGCAGTTCGTCTTCGGGACTAGGGAACACAGATACGCAGTATTTT
size: many; J: TRBJ2-2; V: TRBV6-2/TRBV6-3; D: .; CDR3: CASSLGTENTGELFF; DNA: TGTGCCAGCAGCCTCGGGACCGAGAACACCGGGGAGCTGTTTTTT
size: .; J: TRBJ2-4; V: TRBV20-1; D: .; CDR3: CSARDGQGSENIQYF; DNA: TGCAGTGCTAGAGATGGGCAGGGATCTGAAAACATTCAGTACTTC
size: few; J: TRBJ1-3; V: TRBV29-1; D: .; CDR3: CSAGEGVGNTIYF; DNA: TGCAGCGCAGGGGAGGGTGTTGGAAACACCATATATTTT
size: .; J: TRBJ2-7; V: TRBV6-6; D: .; CDR3: CASSADSPYEQYF; DNA: TGTGCCAGCAGCGCTGACAGCCCCTACGAGCAGTACTTC
size: few; J: TRBJ1-1; V: TRBV7-9; D: TRBD1; CDR3: CASSLGRTGHAFF; DNA: TGTGCCAGCAGCCTCGGTCGGACAGGGCATGCTTTCTTT
size: .; J: TRBJ1-3; V: TRBV7-9; D: TRBD1; CDR3: CASSRGRGLGNTIYF; DNA: TGTGCCAGCAGCCGCGGTAGGGGGCTTGGAAACACCATATATTTT
size: few; J: TRBJ2-1; V: TRBV21-1; D: .; CDR3: CASSNARDSYNEQFF; DNA: TGTGCCAGCAGCAACGCTAGGGACTCCTACAATGAGCAGTTCTTC
size: many; J: TRBJ1-1; V: TRBV7-3; D: .; CDR3: CASSLNPGDMNTEAFF; DNA: TGTGCCAGCAGCTTAAACCCGGGAGATATGAACACTGAAGCTTTCTTT
size: .; J: TRBJ1-4; V: TRBV7-2; D: .; CDR3: CASSPRGEREKLFF; DNA: TGTGCCAGCAGTCCACGGGGGGAGCGGGAAAAACTGTTTTTT
size: many; J: TRBJ2-1; V: TRBV19; D: TRBD1; CDR3: CATGTGWVNEQFF; DNA: TGTGCCACCGGGACAGGGTGGGTCAATGAGCAGTTCTTC
size: few; J: TRBJ2-7; V: TRBV6-2/TRBV6-3; D: .; CDR3: CASSSPSGHEQYF; DNA: TGTGCCAGCAGTTCGCCCTCGGGGCACGAGCAGTACTTC
size: .; J: TRBJ1-6; V: TRBV7-9; D: .; CDR3: CASKGSDHSPLHF; DNA: TGTGCCAGCAAGGGCAGCGACCATTCACCCCTCCACTTT
size: few; J: TRBJ2-1; V: TRBV5-1; D: TRBD1; CDR3: CASSLATGSYNEQFF; DNA: TGCGCCAGCAGCCTGGCGACAGGGTCCTACAATGAGCAGTTCTTC
size: many; J: TRBJ2-3; V: TRBV5-1; D: TRBD2; CDR3: CASARTSGASTDTQYF; DNA: TGCGCCAGCGCAAGGACTAGCGGGGCGAGCACAGATACGCAGTATTTT
size: .; J: TRBJ2-2; V: TRBV7-3; D: TRBD2; CDR3: CASSYPISGANTGELFF; DNA: TGTGCCAGCAGCTATCCAATTAGCGGGGCGAACACCGGGGAGCTGTTTTTT
size: many; J: TRBJ2-3; V: TRBV3-1; D: .; CDR3: CASSQPPGKASDTQYF; DNA: TGTGCCAGCAGCCAACCCCCGGGAAAGGCCTCGGATACGCAGTATTTT
size: many; J: TRBJ2-3; V: TRBV7-9; D: .; CDR3: CASSSVDTQYF; DNA: TGTGCCAGCAGCTCGGTGGATACGCAGTATTTT
size: few; J: TRBJ2-2; V: TRBV20-1; D: .; CDR3: CSARDNTGELFF; DNA: TGCAGTGCTAGAGATAACACCGGGGAGCTGTTTTTT
size: many; J: TRBJ2-7; V: TRBV20-1; D: .; CDR3: CSAMGGGDPYEQYF; DNA: TGCAGTGCTATGGGAGGGGGAGATCCATACGAGCAGTACTTC
size: .; J: TRBJ1-1; V: TRBV10-2; D: .; CDR3: CASKGGWDTEAFF; DNA: TGCGCCAGCAAAGGGGGTTGGGACACTGAAGCTTTCTTT